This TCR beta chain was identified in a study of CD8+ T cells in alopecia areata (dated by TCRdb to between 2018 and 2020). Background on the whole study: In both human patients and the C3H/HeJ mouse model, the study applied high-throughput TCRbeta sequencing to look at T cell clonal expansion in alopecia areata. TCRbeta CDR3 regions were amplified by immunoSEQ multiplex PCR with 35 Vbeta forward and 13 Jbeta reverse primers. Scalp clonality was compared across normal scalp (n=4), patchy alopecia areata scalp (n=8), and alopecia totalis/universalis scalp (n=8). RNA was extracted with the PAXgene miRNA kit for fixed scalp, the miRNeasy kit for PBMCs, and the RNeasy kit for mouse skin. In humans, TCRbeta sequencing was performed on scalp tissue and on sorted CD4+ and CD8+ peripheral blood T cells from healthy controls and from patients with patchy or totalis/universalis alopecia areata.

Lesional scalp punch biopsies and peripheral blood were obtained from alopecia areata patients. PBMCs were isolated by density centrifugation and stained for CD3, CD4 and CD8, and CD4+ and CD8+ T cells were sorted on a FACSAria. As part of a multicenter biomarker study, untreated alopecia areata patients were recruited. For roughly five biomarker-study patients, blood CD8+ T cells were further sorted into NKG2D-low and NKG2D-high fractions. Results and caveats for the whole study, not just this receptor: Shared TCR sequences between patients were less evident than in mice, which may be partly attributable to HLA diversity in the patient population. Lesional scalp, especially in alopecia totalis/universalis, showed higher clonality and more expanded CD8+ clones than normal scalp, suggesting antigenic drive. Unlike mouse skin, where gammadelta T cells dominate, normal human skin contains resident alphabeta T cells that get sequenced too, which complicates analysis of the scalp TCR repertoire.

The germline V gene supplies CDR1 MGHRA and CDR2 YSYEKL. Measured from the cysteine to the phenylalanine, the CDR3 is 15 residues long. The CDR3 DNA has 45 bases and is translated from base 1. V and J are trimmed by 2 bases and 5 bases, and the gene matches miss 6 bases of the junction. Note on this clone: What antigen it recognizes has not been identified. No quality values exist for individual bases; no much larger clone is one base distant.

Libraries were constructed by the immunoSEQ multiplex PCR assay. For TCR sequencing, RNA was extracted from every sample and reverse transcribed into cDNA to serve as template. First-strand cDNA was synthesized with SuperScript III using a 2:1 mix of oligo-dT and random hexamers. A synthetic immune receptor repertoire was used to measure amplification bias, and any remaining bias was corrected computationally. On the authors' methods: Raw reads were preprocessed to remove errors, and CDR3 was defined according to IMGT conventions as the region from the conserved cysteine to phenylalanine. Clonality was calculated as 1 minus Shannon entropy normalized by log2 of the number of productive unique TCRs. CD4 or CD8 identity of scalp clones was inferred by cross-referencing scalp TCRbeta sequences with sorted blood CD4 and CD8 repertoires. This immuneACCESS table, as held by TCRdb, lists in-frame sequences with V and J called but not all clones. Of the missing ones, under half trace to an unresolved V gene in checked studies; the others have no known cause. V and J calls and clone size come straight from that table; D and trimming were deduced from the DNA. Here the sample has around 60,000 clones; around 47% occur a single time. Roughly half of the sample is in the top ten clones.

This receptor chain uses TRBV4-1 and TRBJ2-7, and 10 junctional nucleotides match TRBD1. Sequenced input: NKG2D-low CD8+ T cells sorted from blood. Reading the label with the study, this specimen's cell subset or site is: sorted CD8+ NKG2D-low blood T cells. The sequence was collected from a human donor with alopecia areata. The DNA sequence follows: TGCGCCAGCAGCCAATCTGGACAGGGGGATCACGAGCAGTACTTC. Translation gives CASSQSGQGDHEQYF.